The 8 T cell receptor beta chains listed next were all sequenced from one sample in a study of shared clonotypes between healthy human individuals (dated by TCRdb to about 2020). CD8 naive samples consisted of CD45RO-negative cells that were positively selected for CCR7, yielding a CD45RA+CCR7+ population without TemRA cells. The library was prepared using the immunoSEQ multiplex PCR assay. Imported from immuneACCESS, the table was reduced by TCRdb to in-frame sequences with V and J called. These copies leave out some clones; in studies compared against another copy, an unresolved V gene accounts for under half, and the cause of the remainder is not known. This sample lists about 2.1 million clones; 85% to 95% were detected once. The top ten clonotypes cover around 1.7% of the sample. The material sequenced was naive CD8+ T cells from PBMCs. The cell subset or site label for this specimen denotes: CD45RA+CCR7+. Every receptor here comes from a man between 18 and 35 years old in good health. Some clones in this sample may be carry-over from other donors' samples.

For this clone: Other DNA sequences within the sample encode an identical CDR3. The chain couples TRBV27 to TRBJ2-3, with 7 bases lining up with TRBD2. CDR3 size: 15 residues. The junction had 4 bases not matched to a gene; V was cut back by 4 bases and J by 0 bases. In germline, CDR1 is MNHEY, CDR2 SMNVEV (reference sequence). The CDR3 nucleotides read TGTGCCAGCAGTTGGGCTAGCGGTAGCACAGATACGCAGTATTTT. This encodes CASSWASGSTDTQYF.

The chain combines TRBV28 with TRBJ2-7; TRBD2 aligns across 7 bases. Per germline, CDR1 MDHEN and CDR2 SYDVKM. CDR3 size: 14 residues. V shed 2 bases, J shed 6 bases, and the junction held 7 bases outside the gene matches. The CDR3 bases are TGTGCCAGCAGTTTAGGGAGGGGCTGGGGCGAGCAGTACTTC. It is translated as CASSLGRGWGEQYF.

The gene calls are TRBV6-1 and TRBJ2-7; 9 bases match TRBD2. The CDR3 totals 16 residues. V shed 2 bases and J 1 base; nucleotides not matched to a gene: 6. CDR1 and CDR2 from the germline V gene are MNHNS and SASEGT. The DNA for the CDR3 is TGTGCCAGCAGTGAATGGGTAGCGGGAGAGTCCTACGAGCAGTACTTC. Its translation: CASSEWVAGESYEQYF.

V and J are TRBV14 and TRBJ2-7, with a weak D call TRBD2 (6 bases). Trimming left V 2 bases short and J 3 bases short, with 14 bases between. Per the germline V gene, CDR1 is SGHDN and CDR2 is FVKESK. The CDR3 is made up of 15 amino acids. The CDR3 region has the DNA TGTGCCAGCAGCCAATCACGGGAGTTGTTCTACGAGCAGTACTTC. This translates into CASSQSRELFYEQYF.

The chain carries TRBV6-1 and TRBJ1-1; possibly TRBD1 for D (6 bases). V dropped 3 bases and J dropped 0 bases, with 11 bases sitting between them. This CDR3 spans 15 amino acids. Germline CDR1 reads MNHNS; CDR2 reads SASEGT. CDR3 DNA sequence: TGTGCCAGCAGTGAGCTATGGACAGTGAACACTGAAGCTTTCTTT. It yields the protein CASSELWTVNTEAFF.

The chain carries TRBV18 and TRBJ2-1; 9 bases fit TRBD2. This CDR3 is built from 17 residues. V lost 5 bases to trimming and J lost 4 bases; unmatched junction nucleotides: 12. Germline V lookup: CDR1 KGHSH, CDR2 LQKENI. CDR3 sequence (DNA): TGTGCCAGCTCAGCGGATTCGGCGGGAGGGCCTTACAATGAGCAGTTCTTC. It specifies CASSADSAGGPYNEQFF.

The chain joins TRBV9 to TRBJ2-3, with D perhaps matching TRBD1 or TRBD2 (7 bases each). Trimming pared 4 bases from V and 0 bases from J, leaving 18 bases between. Germline assignment: CDR1 SGDLS and CDR2 YYNGEE. The CDR3 totals 17 residues. This CDR3 reads CASSQGVGGTSTDTQYF. For the CDR3, the DNA is TGTGCCAGCAGCCAGGGGGTGGGAGGGACCAGCACAGATACGCAGTATTTT.

The chain couples TRBV19 to TRBJ2-3, with 7 bases that match TRBD2. Germline trimming cut 4 bases from V and 0 bases from J; bases unmatched to any gene: 13. This CDR3 is built from 18 residues. Germline V lookup: CDR1 LNHDA, CDR2 SQIVND (reference sequence). CDR3 in amino acids: CASSRLGPREWSTDTQYF. In DNA form, the CDR3 reads TGTGCCAGTAGTAGATTGGGGCCGCGGGAGTGGAGCACAGATACGCAGTATTTT.